Sequencing of this T cell receptor beta chain was carried out in a study of shared clonotypes between healthy human individuals. On the study more broadly: Used for every donor were three CD4 naive, three CD4 memory, two CD8 naive and one CD8 memory plate.

General study results and limits: A generally larger estimated richness was seen in naive subsets than in memory subsets. Non-shared clonotypes displayed generation probabilities falling below those of clonotypes present in all four donors. Roughly 5% of naive CD4 clonotypes were common to several donors.

The CDR3 has 13 residues. Germline V gene sequence: CDR1 SGHTA, CDR2 FQGNSA. V was pared by 4 bases and J by 3 bases, with 7 bases between. This clone is a singleton in its sample. Antigen specificity is unknown. Distinct nucleotide sequences in the sample also encode this CDR3. Profiling relied on immunoSEQ multiplex PCR, and the TCRdb table lists in-frame clones only, not all of them. The sample shows millions of clones, approximately 95% of them seen only once. The specimen was naive CD4+ T cells from PBMCs. Subset indicated: CD45RA+ positively selected. The chain combines TRBV7-2 with TRBJ2-1; a weak D match, TRBD2 (5 bases). The receptor was isolated from a young man in good health. Some clones in this sample may be carry-over from other donors' samples. The CDR3 region is CASSSTSYNEQFF. The CDR3 nucleotides are TGTGCCAGCAGCTCCACTAGCTACAATGAGCAGTTCTTC.